The next 10 T cell receptor beta chains were all read from a single sample in a study of T cells in Graves' hyperthyroidism and ophthalmopathy. TCR beta CDR3 sequences were amplified from RNA transcripts. Using the HTBI primer set, a first-round RT-PCR was run on the TCR CDR3. One entry per CDR3 protein, called by TCRdb with MiXCR from the multiplex PCR reads. The data hold roughly 660,000 distinct CDR3 sequences, with about 18% observed a single time. The source material was blood. These TCRs come from a man in his forties or fifties with Graves' hyperthyroidism.

In regard to this clonotype: Just one base apart from a much larger clone, this may be a read error. The rearrangement joins TRBV28 to TRBJ2-3; D unclear. The CDR3 consists of 13 residues. CDR1 MDHEN and CDR2 SYDVKM come from the germline V gene. The CDR3 sequence is CASSARSTDTRYF. CDR3 nucleotide sequence: TGTGCCAGCAGTGCCCGGAGCACAGATACGCGGTATTTT.

This clonotype was observed many times. V is TRBV28 and J is TRBJ2-7, with TRBD1 as a possible D gene (6 bases). V lost 6 bases and J 6 bases, leaving 12 bases between the germline ends. The CDR3 has 12 residues. The germline gives CDR1 MDHEN, CDR2 SYDVKM. CDR3 in amino acids: CASSTTGFEQYF. The CDR3 region has the DNA TGTGCCAGCAGCACGACAGGATTCGAGCAGTACTTC.

V gene TRBV29-1 combines with J gene TRBJ1-1; D ambiguous. The CDR3 extends over 13 amino acids. The germline V and J ends were trimmed by 7 bases and 0 bases, with 12 bases remaining between them. The germline V gene encodes CDR1 SQVTM and CDR2 ANQGSEA. The CDR3 nucleotides read TGCAGCGCAGATTGGGGAGTGAACACTGAAGCTTTCTTT. Protein product: CSADWGVNTEAFF.

This clonotype was seen at least ten times. V usage is TRBV28 and J usage is TRBJ2-7; D ambiguous. V was clipped by 3 bases and J by 0 bases, with 15 bases between them. From germline, CDR1 is MDHEN and CDR2 SYDVKM. The CDR3 consists of 16 residues. CDR3 DNA sequence: TGTGCCAGCAGTTTCCCTTGGAACCGTAGCTCCTACGAGCAGTACTTC. As protein: CASSFPWNRSSYEQYF.

There are a few counts of this clonotype. The chain carries TRBV28 and TRBJ2-3; D remains unclear. Germline V gives CDR1 MDHEN, CDR2 SYDVKM. V was cut by 8 bases and J by 1 base, with 16 bases left in between. The CDR3 is 15 residues long. The CDR3 region is CASQVLIGRTDTQYF. In nucleotides, the CDR3 is TGTGCCAGCCAAGTCCTAATAGGACGCACAGATACGCAGTATTTT.

There are many counts of this clonotype. The chain recombines TRBV5-1 with TRBJ2-1; either TRBD1 or TRBD2 may supply D (5 bases each). V was pared by 0 bases and J by 8 bases, with 15 bases between. This CDR3 is built from 15 residues. Germline V CDR1 and CDR2: SGHRS, YFSETQ. CDR3: CASSLVGRGVDEQFF. The CDR3 nucleotides are TGCGCCAGCAGCTTGGTCGGAAGGGGAGTGGATGAGCAGTTCTTC.

This clonotype was recorded at least ten times. The V gene is TRBV2, the J gene TRBJ2-5; 9 bases match TRBD2. V lost 9 bases to trimming and J lost 3 bases; unmatched junction nucleotides: 8. The CDR3 covers 14 residues. Germline assignment: CDR1 SNHLY and CDR2 FYNNEI. The CDR3 sequence: CASSMTSGKETQYF. DNA for the CDR3: TGTGCCAGTTCGATGACTAGCGGCAAAGAGACCCAGTACTTC.

In its sample, this clonotype was seen many times. V usage is TRBV7-9 and J usage is TRBJ2-7, with D perhaps TRBD1 (6 bases). The CDR3 extends over 16 amino acids. Germline CDR1 and CDR2: SEHNR and FQNEAQ (reference sequence). The ends were cut back, 4 bases at V and 2 bases at J, with 18 bases in the middle. The CDR3 nucleotides read TGTGCCAGCAGCTACCAACAGGGTATAAGGGCCTACGAGCAGTACTTC. Its translation is CASSYQQGIRAYEQYF.

The CDR3 region has the DNA TGTGCCAGCCGCCCCCGGACTAGCGGGGATGAAGGGGAGCTGTTTTTT. Amino acids: CASRPRTSGDEGELFF. The chain links TRBV6-1 to TRBJ2-2; 12 bases align to TRBD2. Germline CDR1 MNHNS, CDR2 SASEGT. V dropped 8 bases and J dropped 8; count of bases not matched to a gene: 12. The CDR3 has 16 amino acids.

This clonotype has only a few counts. V gene TRBV5-1 combines with J gene TRBJ2-7; the D is unclear. Germline-derived CDR1 and CDR2 are SGHRS and YFSETQ. Deletions cut 0 bases from V and 0 bases from J, with 7 bases between. This CDR3 region has 14 residues. In DNA, the CDR3 is TGCGCCAGCAGCTTGGATTACGACTCCTACGAGCAGTACTTC. Encoded protein: CASSLDYDSYEQYF. The variable domain in full, completed from reference TRBV5-1 and TRBJ2-7, reads KAGVTQTPRYLIKTRGQQVTLSCSPISGHRSVSWYQQTPGQGLQFLFEYFSETQRNKGNFPGRFSGRQFSNSRSEMNVSTLELGDSALYLCASSLDYDSYEQYFGPGTRLTVT.